This T cell receptor (beta chain) derives from a study of blood T cell repertoires in COVID-19. About the research overall: Specimens from acute and convalescent COVID-19 originated in the United States, Italy and Spain. Sources were T cells, B-cell-depleted T cells, or PBMCs; the material itself was cDNA or gDNA.

Seattle researchers signed up patients amid active infection and tracked them longitudinally. How the authors handled the data: Cell counts per sample came from amplifying reference gene primers. Here immunoSEQ multiplex PCR was the method, and the copy in TCRdb shows in-frame clones only, minus some. D and trimming were read from the DNA, whereas the V and J calls and clone size are those reported in that table. The sample carries 150,000 to 170,000 clones, approximately 86% recorded once. The receptor's source is a man aged 60 to 69 with COVID-19, enrolled during active disease. The sample consisted of peripheral blood.

The CDR3 DNA reads TGTGCCAGCAGTGAAGCGCCGGCGACAGCCGAGCAGTTCTTC. Translating it yields CASSEAPATAEQFF. The V and J genes are TRBV6-1 and TRBJ2-1; tentatively, D is TRBD1 (5 bases). The CDR3 has 14 residues. V was pared by 0 bases and J by 10 bases, with 13 bases between. CDR1 and CDR2 from the germline V gene are MNHNS and SASEGT.